The 5 T cell receptor beta chains below were found in one sample sequenced in a study of T cell responses to AZD1222 COVID-19 vaccine. The data were produced by immunoSEQ multiplex PCR, yet TCRdb's version contains in-frame clones alone and is incomplete. The sample contains around 150,000 clones, 80% to 95% of which appear only once. The sequences come from peripheral blood, collected 28 days after the second AZD1222 dose. The receptor set was obtained from an adult who received the AZD1222 COVID-19 vaccine.

The V and J genes are TRBV4-1 and TRBJ1-1; no clear D gene. V dropped 3 bases and J dropped 0 bases, with 11 bases sitting between them. Germline V gene lookup returns CDR1 MGHRA and CDR2 YSYEKL. The CDR3 contains 15 residues. The CDR3 DNA reads TGCGCCAGCAGCCACTTCAACAACATGAACACTGAAGCTTTCTTT. Translation: CASSHFNNMNTEAFF.

The J gene is TRBJ2-7, the V gene TRBV29-1; possible D gene TRBD1, 6 bases. CDR1 and CDR2 from the germline V gene are SQVTM and ANQGSEA. The CDR3 consists of 12 residues. Trimming took off 4 bases at V and 5 bases at J, with 12 bases between the two ends. The CDR3 sequence: CSVVIRGDEQYF. In DNA form, the CDR3 reads TGCAGCGTTGTCATCAGGGGAGACGAGCAGTACTTC.

The chain uses TRBV18 and TRBJ1-2, with 7 bases lining up with TRBD1. In germline, CDR1 is KGHSH, CDR2 LQKENI. The V gene end was trimmed by 3 bases and the J gene end by 4 bases; junction bases not matched to a gene: 5. The CDR3 runs 14 residues. In DNA, the CDR3 is TGTGCCAGCTCACCTCGGGACAGCCGCTATGGCTACACCTTC. The encoded protein is CASSPRDSRYGYTF.

This chain connects TRBV4-1 to TRBJ2-1; D gene ambiguous. With 0 bases removed from V and 0 bases from J, the gap between germline ends came to 9 bases. Per the germline V gene, CDR1 is MGHRA and CDR2 is YSYEKL. This CDR3 has 16 amino acids. CDR3 nucleotides: TGCGCCAGCAGCCAAGATCAGCCCAACTCCTACAATGAGCAGTTCTTC. This gives the protein CASSQDQPNSYNEQFF.

This rearrangement joins TRBV27 to TRBJ2-3; 10 bases map to TRBD1. The CDR3 contains 16 residues. CDR1 is MNHEY, CDR2 SMNVEV, per germline (reference sequence). J gave up 2 bases and V 2 bases, and 4 bases lay outside the gene matches. CDR3 in DNA: TGTGCCAGCAGTTTAGGGGGACAGGGGTCCACAGATACGCAGTATTTT. Translation: CASSLGGQGSTDTQYF.